A selection of T cell receptor beta chains follows, all from one sample in a study of response to subunit inactivated influenza vaccine. MiXCR was run by TCRdb on the RT-PCR reads, yielding one entry per CDR3 protein. Among hundreds of thousands of distinct CDR3 sequences listed, over 11% were seen once. The sample here was PBMCs from blood, taken roughly 2 weeks before vaccination. Receptors were obtained from a man between 50 and 59 years old who received an inactivated influenza vaccine. Both conserved end residues are part of each CDR3. A D gene is named only where the DNA matches it firmly. Not all rows give a size; the values are once, few, many and, for expanded clones, a class.

j_call clone_size d_call v_call cdr3_aa cdr3_nt
TRBJ2-6 . . TRBV12-3/TRBV12-4 CASTLGGFANVLTF TGTGCCAGTACATTGGGGGGCTTTGCCAACGTCCTGACTTTC
TRBJ2-2 few . TRBV6-2/TRBV6-3 CASSLLAWTGELFF TGTGCCAGCAGCTTGTTAGCGTGGACCGGGGAGCTGTTTTTT
TRBJ2-7 . . TRBV5-1 CASSSIGGGSSYEQYF TGCGCCAGCAGCTCGATTGGTGGGGGCAGCTCCTACGAGCAGTACTTC
TRBJ2-1 . TRBD2 TRBV7-9 CASSSPTSGPSYNEQFF TGTGCCAGCAGCTCCCCCACTAGCGGTCCCTCCTACAATGAGCAGTTCTTC
TRBJ2-1 many . TRBV6-2/TRBV6-3 CASNFGGQGKNEQFF TGTGCCAGCAACTTCGGGGGGCAGGGGAAGAATGAGCAGTTCTTC
TRBJ1-1 many TRBD1 TRBV6-6 CASSYQGAAEAFF TGTGCCAGCAGTTACCAGGGGGCGGCTGAAGCTTTCTTT
TRBJ2-6 few TRBD1 TRBV25-1 CASSEKTGALFSGANVLTF TGTGCCAGCAGTGAAAAGACAGGGGCGCTGTTCTCTGGGGCCAACGTCCTGACTTTC
TRBJ1-1 . . TRBV18 CASSPEAYTEAFF TGTGCCAGCTCACCTGAAGCATACACTGAAGCTTTCTTT
TRBJ2-3 . . TRBV2 CASSSRATQYF TGTGCCAGCTCCAGTAGGGCTACGCAGTATTTT
TRBJ1-1 few TRBD1 TRBV6-2/TRBV6-3 CASSDQGQGATEAFF TGTGCCAGCAGTGACCAGGGACAGGGTGCCACTGAAGCTTTCTTT
TRBJ2-5 . . TRBV20-1 CSARVRETQYF TGCAGTGCTAGAGTAAGAGAGACCCAGTACTTC
TRBJ2-3 . . TRBV18 CASSQTSTSSTDTQYF TGTGCCAGCTCACAAACTAGCACCTCTAGCACAGATACGCAGTATTTT
TRBJ1-1 few . TRBV7-9 CASSLYVQGEAFF TGTGCCAGCAGCTTATACGTGCAGGGTGAAGCTTTCTTT
TRBJ1-3 . . TRBV5-1 CASSLAAWGNTIYF TGCGCCAGCAGCTTGGCGGCATGGGGAAACACCATATATTTT
TRBJ2-7 few TRBD2 TRBV6-1 CASSRLAGGNYEQYF TGTGCCAGCAGCCGACTAGCGGGAGGGAACTACGAGCAGTACTTC
TRBJ2-6 few TRBD1 TRBV5-6 CASSASPTGLAHVLTF TGTGCCAGCAGCGCCTCCCCGACAGGGTTAGCTCACGTCCTGACTTTC